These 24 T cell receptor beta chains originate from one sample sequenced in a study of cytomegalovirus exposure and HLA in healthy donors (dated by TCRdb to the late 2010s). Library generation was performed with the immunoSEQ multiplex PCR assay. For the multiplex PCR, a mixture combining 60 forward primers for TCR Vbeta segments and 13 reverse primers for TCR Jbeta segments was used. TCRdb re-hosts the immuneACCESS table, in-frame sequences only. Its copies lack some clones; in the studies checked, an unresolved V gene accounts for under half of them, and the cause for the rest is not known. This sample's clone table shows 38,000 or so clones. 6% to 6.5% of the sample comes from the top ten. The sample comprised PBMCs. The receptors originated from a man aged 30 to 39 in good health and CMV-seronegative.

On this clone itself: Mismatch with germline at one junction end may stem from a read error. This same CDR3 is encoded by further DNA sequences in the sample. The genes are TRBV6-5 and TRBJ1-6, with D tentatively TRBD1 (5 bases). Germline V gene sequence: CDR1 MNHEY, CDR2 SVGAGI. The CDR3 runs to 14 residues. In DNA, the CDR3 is TGTGCCAGCAAACCGGGACCGGGAGGTTCACCCCTACACTTT. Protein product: CASKPGPGGSPLHF.

The chain's CDR3 is CASSPQQGGGANVLTF. In nucleotides, the CDR3 is TGTGCCAGCTCACCACAACAGGGTGGGGGGGCCAACGTCCTGACTTTC. V and J are TRBV18 and TRBJ2-6; maybe TRBD1 (6 bases). In germline, CDR1 is KGHSH, CDR2 LQKENI. The CDR3 has 16 amino acids. The ends were cut back, 1 base at V and 4 bases at J, with 11 bases in the middle.

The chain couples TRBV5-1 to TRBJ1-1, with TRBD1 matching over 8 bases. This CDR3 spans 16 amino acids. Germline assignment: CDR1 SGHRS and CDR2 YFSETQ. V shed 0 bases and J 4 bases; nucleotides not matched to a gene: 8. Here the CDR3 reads CASSLGPGGSGTEAFF. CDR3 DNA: TGCGCCAGCAGCTTGGGGCCAGGGGGCTCGGGCACTGAAGCTTTCTTT. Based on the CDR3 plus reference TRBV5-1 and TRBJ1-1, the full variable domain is KAGVTQTPRYLIKTRGQQVTLSCSPISGHRSVSWYQQTPGQGLQFLFEYFSETQRNKGNFPGRFSGRQFSNSRSEMNVSTLELGDSALYLCASSLGPGGSGTEAFFGQGTRLTVV.

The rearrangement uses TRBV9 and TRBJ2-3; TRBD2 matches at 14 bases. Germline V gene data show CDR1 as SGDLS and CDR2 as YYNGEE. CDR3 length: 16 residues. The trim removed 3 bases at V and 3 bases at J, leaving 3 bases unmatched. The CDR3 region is CASSGLAGGPTDTQYF. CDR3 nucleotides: TGTGCCAGCAGCGGACTAGCGGGAGGGCCAACAGATACGCAGTATTTT.

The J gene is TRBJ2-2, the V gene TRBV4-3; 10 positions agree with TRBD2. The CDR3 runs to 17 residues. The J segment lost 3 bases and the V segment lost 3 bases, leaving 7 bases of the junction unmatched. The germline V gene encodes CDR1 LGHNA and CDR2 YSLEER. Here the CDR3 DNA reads TGCGCCAGCAGCCATCCAGCGGGGGGGCTTGACACCGGGGAGCTGTTTTTT. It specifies CASSHPAGGLDTGELFF.

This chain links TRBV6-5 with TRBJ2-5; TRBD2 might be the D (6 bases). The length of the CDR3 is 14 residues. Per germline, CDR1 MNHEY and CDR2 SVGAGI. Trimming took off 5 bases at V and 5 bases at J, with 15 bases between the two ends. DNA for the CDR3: TGTGCCAGCAGTGTAATGGGGGGTGGGGAGACCCAGTACTTC. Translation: CASSVMGGGETQYF.

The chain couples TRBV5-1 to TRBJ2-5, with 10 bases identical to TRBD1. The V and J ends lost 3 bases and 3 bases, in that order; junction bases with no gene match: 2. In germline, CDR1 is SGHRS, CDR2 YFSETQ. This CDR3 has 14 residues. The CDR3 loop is CASSSGTGEETQYF. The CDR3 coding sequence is TGCGCCAGCAGCTCCGGGACAGGGGAAGAGACCCAGTACTTC.

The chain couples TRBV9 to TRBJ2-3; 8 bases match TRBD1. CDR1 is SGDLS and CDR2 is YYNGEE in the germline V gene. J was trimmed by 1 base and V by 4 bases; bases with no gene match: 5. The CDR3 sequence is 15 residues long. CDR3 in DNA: TGTGCCAGCAGCCCAATGACAGGGGGCACAGATACGCAGTATTTT. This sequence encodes CASSPMTGGTDTQYF. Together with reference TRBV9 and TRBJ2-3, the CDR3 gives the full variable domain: DSGVTQTPKHLITATGQRVTLRCSPRSGDLSVYWYQQSLDQGLQFLIQYYNGEERAKGNILERFSAQQFPDLHSELNLSSLELGDSALYFCASSPMTGGTDTQYFGPGTRLTVL.

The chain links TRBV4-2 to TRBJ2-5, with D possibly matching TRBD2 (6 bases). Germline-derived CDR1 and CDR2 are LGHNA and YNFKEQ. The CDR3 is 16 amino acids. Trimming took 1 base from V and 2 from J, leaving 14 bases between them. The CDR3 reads CASSQVGAGLQETQYF. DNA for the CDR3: TGTGCCAGCAGCCAAGTCGGGGCGGGACTGCAAGAGACCCAGTACTTC.

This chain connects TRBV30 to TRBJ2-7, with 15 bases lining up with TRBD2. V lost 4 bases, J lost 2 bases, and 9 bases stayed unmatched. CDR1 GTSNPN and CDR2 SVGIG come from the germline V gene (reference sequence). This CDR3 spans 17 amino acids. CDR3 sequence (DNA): TGTGCCTGGACTAGAGGACTAGCGGGAGGGCGTGCCTACGAGCAGTACTTC. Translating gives CAWTRGLAGGRAYEQYF.

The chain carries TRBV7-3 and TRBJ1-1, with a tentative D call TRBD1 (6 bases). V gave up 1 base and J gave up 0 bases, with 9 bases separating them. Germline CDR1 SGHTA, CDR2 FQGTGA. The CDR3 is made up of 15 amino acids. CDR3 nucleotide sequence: TGTGCCAGCAGCTTAAGTAGGGACATGAACACTGAAGCTTTCTTT. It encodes CASSLSRDMNTEAFF.

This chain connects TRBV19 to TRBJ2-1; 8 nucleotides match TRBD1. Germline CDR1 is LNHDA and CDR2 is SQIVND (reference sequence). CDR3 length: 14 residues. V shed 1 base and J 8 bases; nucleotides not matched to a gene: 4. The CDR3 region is CASSIGTGLYEQFF. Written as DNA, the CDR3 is TGTGCCAGTAGTATAGGGACAGGGTTATATGAGCAGTTCTTC.

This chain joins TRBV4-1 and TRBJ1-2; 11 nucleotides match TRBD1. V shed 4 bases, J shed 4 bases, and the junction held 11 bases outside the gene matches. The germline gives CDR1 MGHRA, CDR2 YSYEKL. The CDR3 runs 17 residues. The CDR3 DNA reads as TGCGCCAGCAGCCTAAGGGCCGGGACAGGGGGACCCTATGGCTACACCTTC. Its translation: CASSLRAGTGGPYGYTF.

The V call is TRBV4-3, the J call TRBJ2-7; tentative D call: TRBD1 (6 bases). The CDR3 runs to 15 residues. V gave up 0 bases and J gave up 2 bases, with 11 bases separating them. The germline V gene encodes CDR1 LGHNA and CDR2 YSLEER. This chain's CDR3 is CASSQDRRGTYEQYF. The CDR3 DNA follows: TGCGCCAGCAGCCAAGATCGTAGGGGGACCTACGAGCAGTACTTC.

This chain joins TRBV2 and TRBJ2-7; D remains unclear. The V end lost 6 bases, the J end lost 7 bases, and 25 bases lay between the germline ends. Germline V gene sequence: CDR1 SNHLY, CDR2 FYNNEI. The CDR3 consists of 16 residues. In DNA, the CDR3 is TGTGCCAGCAGAGTGAACCCCGCGAGCACTCTTACGGAGCAGTACTTC. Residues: CASRVNPASTLTEQYF.

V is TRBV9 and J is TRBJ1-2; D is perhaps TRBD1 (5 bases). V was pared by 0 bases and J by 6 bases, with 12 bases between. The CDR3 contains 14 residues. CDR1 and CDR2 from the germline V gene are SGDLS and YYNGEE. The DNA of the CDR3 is TGTGCCAGCAGCGTAGTTCTCCGGGGGGATGGCTACACCTTC. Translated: CASSVVLRGDGYTF.

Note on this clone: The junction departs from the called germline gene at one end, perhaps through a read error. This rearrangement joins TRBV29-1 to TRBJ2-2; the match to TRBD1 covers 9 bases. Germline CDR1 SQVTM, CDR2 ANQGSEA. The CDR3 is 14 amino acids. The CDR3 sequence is CSVVWTGDTGELFF. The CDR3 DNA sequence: TGCAGCGTTGTGTGGACAGGGGACACTGGGGAGCTGTTTTTT.

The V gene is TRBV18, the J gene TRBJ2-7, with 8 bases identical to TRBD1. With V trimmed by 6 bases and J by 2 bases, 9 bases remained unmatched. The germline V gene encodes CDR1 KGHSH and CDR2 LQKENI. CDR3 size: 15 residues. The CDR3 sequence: CASSLSQTGAYEQYF. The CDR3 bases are TGTGCCAGCTCCCTCTCGCAGACAGGGGCCTACGAGCAGTACTTC. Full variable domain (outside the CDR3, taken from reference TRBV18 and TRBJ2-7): NAGVMQNPRHLVRRRGQEARLRCSPMKGHSHVYWYRQLPEEGLKFMVYLQKENIIDESGMPKERFSAEFPKEGPSILRIQQVVRGDSAAYFCASSLSQTGAYEQYFGPGTRLTVT.

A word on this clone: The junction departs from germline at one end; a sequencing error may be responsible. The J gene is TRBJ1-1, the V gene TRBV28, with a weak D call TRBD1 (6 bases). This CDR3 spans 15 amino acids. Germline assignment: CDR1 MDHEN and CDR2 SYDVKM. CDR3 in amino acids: CASSSFGPGQLEPFF. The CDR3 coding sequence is TGTGCCAGCAGTTCCTTTGGGCCGGGACAACTTGAACCTTTCTTT.

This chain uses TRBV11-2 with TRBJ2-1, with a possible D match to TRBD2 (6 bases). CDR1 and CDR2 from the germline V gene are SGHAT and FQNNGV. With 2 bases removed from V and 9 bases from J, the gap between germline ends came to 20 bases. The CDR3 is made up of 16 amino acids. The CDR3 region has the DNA TGTGCCAGCAGCTTACGTAACGTAGCGGTGGGCGGTGAGCAGTTCTTC. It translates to CASSLRNVAVGGEQFF.

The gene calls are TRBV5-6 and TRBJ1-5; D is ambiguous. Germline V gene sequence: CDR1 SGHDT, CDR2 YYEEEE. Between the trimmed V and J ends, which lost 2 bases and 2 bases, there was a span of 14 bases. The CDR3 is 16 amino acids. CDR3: CASSFGRGRGNQPQHF. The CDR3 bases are TGTGCCAGCAGCTTCGGGAGAGGGCGAGGCAATCAGCCCCAGCATTTT.

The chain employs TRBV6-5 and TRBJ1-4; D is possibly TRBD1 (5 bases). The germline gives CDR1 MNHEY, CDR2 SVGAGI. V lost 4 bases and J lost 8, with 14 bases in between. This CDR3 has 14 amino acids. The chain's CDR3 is CASSWGRVGEKLFF. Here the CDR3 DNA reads TGTGCCAGCAGTTGGGGCAGGGTGGGGGAAAAACTGTTTTTT.

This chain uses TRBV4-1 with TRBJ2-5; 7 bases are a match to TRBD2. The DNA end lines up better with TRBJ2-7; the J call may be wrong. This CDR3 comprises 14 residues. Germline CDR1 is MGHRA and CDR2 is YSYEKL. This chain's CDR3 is CASSQIRGAYEQYF. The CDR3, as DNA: TGCGCCAGCAGCCAAATTCGGGGGGCCTACGAGCAGTACTTC.

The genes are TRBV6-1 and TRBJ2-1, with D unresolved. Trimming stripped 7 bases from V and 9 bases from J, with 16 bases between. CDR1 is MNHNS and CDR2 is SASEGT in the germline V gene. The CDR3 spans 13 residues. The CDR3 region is CASTGAPLPEQFF. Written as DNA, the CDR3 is TGTGCCAGCACCGGAGCCCCTCTACCTGAGCAGTTCTTC.